Shown below are 22 T cell receptor beta chains from a single sample sequenced in a study of patients and donors after allogeneic stem cell transplantation. Each CDR3 protein is one row after TCRdb ran MiXCR on the RT-PCR reads. Here the sample spans roughly 940,000 distinct CDR3 sequences, 18% being singletons. Sequenced sample: blood, either unsorted or a sorted T cell fraction (not recorded which). The receptor source for this set is a human donor who was either an allogeneic HSCT recipient or a stem cell or donor lymphocyte infusion donor (not recorded which). It is not recorded whose cells these are; they may come from a transplant donor.

This clonotype was recorded a few times. The chain joins TRBV6-5 to TRBJ2-7; perhaps TRBD2 as D (6 bases). Germline lookup yields CDR1 MNHEY and CDR2 SVGAGI. CDR3 size: 13 residues. With 1 base removed from V and 3 bases from J, the gap between germline ends came to 7 bases. The CDR3 loop reads CASSYFSGYEQYF. The DNA for the CDR3 is TGTGCCAGCAGTTACTTTAGCGGCTACGAGCAGTACTTC.

V usage is TRBV5-1 and J usage is TRBJ1-5; D is perhaps TRBD1 (6 bases). Germline V gives CDR1 SGHRS, CDR2 YFSETQ. V lost 0 bases and J 6 bases, leaving 10 bases between the germline ends. The CDR3 length is 14 residues. CDR3 DNA sequence: TGCGCCAGCAGCTTGGATGTGGGGGCTCAGCCCCAGCATTTT. Translated: CASSLDVGAQPQHF.

The chain links TRBV5-1 to TRBJ2-1, with 12 positions matching TRBD2. This CDR3 comprises 16 residues. V lost 4 bases and J lost 2; bases outside the gene matches: 4. The V gene's germline CDR1 is SGHRS and CDR2 YFSETQ. CDR3 sequence reads: CASSGTSGQTYNEQFF. Written as DNA, the CDR3 is TGCGCCAGCAGCGGGACTAGCGGGCAGACCTACAATGAGCAGTTCTTC.

J is TRBJ2-3 and V is TRBV10-3; 7 nucleotides agree with TRBD2. CDR1 and CDR2 from the germline V gene are ENHRY and SYGVKD. This CDR3 is 14 amino acids long. Trimming at V came to 6 bases and at J to 6 bases, leaving 9 bases not matched to a gene. CDR3 amino acids: CAISPAGTPDTQYF. The DNA of the CDR3 is TGTGCCATCAGCCCAGCGGGGACTCCGGATACGCAGTATTTT.

The chain joins TRBV12-3 or TRBV12-4 to TRBJ2-2; D is possibly TRBD2 (6 bases). The CDR3 is made up of 16 amino acids. The germline V and J ends were trimmed by 7 bases and 0 bases, with 15 bases remaining between them. For the CDR3, the DNA is TGTGCCAGCACCCCCCGGAGGGGACCGAACACCGGGGAGCTGTTTTTT. Translating gives CASTPRRGPNTGELFF.

The gene calls are TRBV6-5 and TRBJ1-3, with a possible D match to TRBD1 (5 bases). Germline V gene data show CDR1 as MNHEY and CDR2 as SVGAGI. Trimming took 0 bases from V and 2 from J, leaving 8 bases between them. The CDR3 spans 15 residues. The CDR3 sequence: CASSYSGGAGNTIYF. DNA of the CDR3: TGTGCCAGCAGTTACTCGGGAGGGGCTGGAAACACCATATATTTT.

This clonotype was seen only once. The rearrangement uses TRBV12-3 or TRBV12-4 and TRBJ1-1; no clear D gene. Between the trimmed V and J ends, which lost 3 bases and 3 bases, there was a span of 5 bases. The CDR3 sequence is 12 residues long. This CDR3 is CASSFLDTEAFF. CDR3 bases: TGTGCCAGCAGTTTCCTTGACACTGAAGCTTTCTTT.

A few counts support this clonotype. The chain has TRBV9 and TRBJ2-7, with 8 bases fitting TRBD2. Germline V lookup: CDR1 SGDLS, CDR2 YYNGEE. This CDR3 is built from 12 residues. The CDR3 spells CRVSGSSYEQYF. CDR3 DNA: TGTCGAGTCAGCGGGAGTAGCTACGAGCAGTACTTC.

The chain uses TRBV6-2 or TRBV6-3 and TRBJ1-2; D is unresolved. Looked up from germline, CDR1 is MNHEY and CDR2 is SVGEGT. The CDR3 spans 15 residues. The V gene lost 2 bases and the J gene lost 11 bases, with 21 bases spanning the gap. The CDR3 loop reads CASSYPETVLLGYTF. The CDR3 DNA is TGTGCCAGCAGTTACCCCGAGACGGTCTTATTAGGATACACCTTC.

J is TRBJ2-1 and V is TRBV6-5; 7 positions match TRBD2. The CDR3 consists of 14 residues. With V trimmed by 2 bases and J by 12 bases, 10 bases remained unmatched. Germline V gives CDR1 MNHEY, CDR2 SVGAGI. The CDR3 protein is CASSYPGLPVRQFF. CDR3 coding DNA: TGTGCCAGCAGTTACCCGGGACTACCAGTTAGGCAGTTCTTC.

This clonotype was counted many times. The chain is built from TRBV6-1 and TRBJ2-7; the D gene is possibly TRBD2 (6 bases). Looked up from germline, CDR1 is MNHNS and CDR2 is SASEGT. The V gene lost 6 bases and the J gene lost 0 bases, with 9 bases spanning the gap. The CDR3 is made up of 13 amino acids. CDR3 amino acids: CASSAGSSYEQYF. CDR3 nucleotide sequence: TGTGCCAGCAGCGCCGGGAGCTCCTACGAGCAGTACTTC.

Only a few counts were recorded for this clonotype. The gene calls are TRBV11-3 and TRBJ2-2, with unresolved D. V dropped 6 bases and J dropped 3 bases, with 8 bases sitting between them. There are 13 residues in the CDR3. Germline CDR1 SGHNT, CDR2 YENEEA. The CDR3 DNA is TGTGCCAGCAGGCAGAGTCACACCGGGGAGCTGTTTTTT. This gives the protein CASRQSHTGELFF. Supplemented by reference TRBV11-3 and TRBJ2-2, the full variable domain reads EAGVVQSPRYKIIEKKQPVAFWCNPISGHNTLYWYLQNLGQGPELLIRYENEEAVDDSQLPKDRFSAERLKGVDSTLKIQPAELGDSAVYLCASRQSHTGELFFGEGSRLTVL.

V gene TRBV5-6 combines with J gene TRBJ1-2; 7 positions match TRBD1. Trimming cost V 0 bases and J 7 bases; bases outside gene matches: 9. The CDR3 length is 15 residues. CDR1 SGHDT and CDR2 YYEEEE come from the germline V gene. This CDR3 reads CASSLADRDMGGYTF. In nucleotides, the CDR3 is TGTGCCAGCAGCTTGGCCGACAGGGACATGGGTGGCTACACCTTC.

This clonotype was detected a few times. The J gene is TRBJ2-7, the V gene TRBV20-1; the match to TRBD1 covers 7 bases. V dropped 3 bases and J dropped 6; count of bases not matched to a gene: 11. The CDR3 length is 14 residues. The germline CDR1 and CDR2 sequences are DFQATT and SNEGSKA (reference sequence). The CDR3 DNA follows: TGCAGTGCTAGTCGGACAGGTTTAGGGGTCGAGCAGTACTTC. This codes for CSASRTGLGVEQYF.

This clonotype has a handful of counts. V is TRBV9 and J is TRBJ2-1, with 16 nucleotides matching TRBD2. CDR3 length: 18 amino acids. Germline V gives CDR1 SGDLS, CDR2 YYNGEE. V gave up 4 bases and J gave up 0 bases; unmatched junction bases: 4. The CDR3: CASSKGLAGGRSYNEQFF. CDR3 bases: TGTGCCAGCAGCAAGGGACTAGCGGGAGGGCGCTCCTACAATGAGCAGTTCTTC.

This clonotype has more than one count but fewer than ten. This chain uses TRBV20-1 with TRBJ1-1; 10 bases agree with TRBD1. The CDR3 has 14 residues. J was trimmed by 6 bases and V by 0 bases; bases with no gene match: 4. In germline, CDR1 is DFQATT, CDR2 SNEGSKA (reference sequence). The CDR3 sequence is CSARDVGQGAEAFF. The DNA of the CDR3 is TGCAGTGCTAGAGACGTCGGACAGGGGGCTGAAGCTTTCTTT.

The chain couples TRBV30 to TRBJ2-1; unclear D gene. This CDR3 region has 11 residues. V dropped 2 bases and J dropped 5 bases, with 4 bases sitting between them. Germline assignment: CDR1 GTSNPN and CDR2 SVGIG (reference sequence). CDR3 in amino acids: CAWSRDNEQFF. The CDR3, as DNA: TGTGCCTGGAGTAGGGACAATGAGCAGTTCTTC.

This clonotype was detected ten times or more. The V and J genes are TRBV12-3 or TRBV12-4 and TRBJ1-6; no clear D. The V and J ends lost 6 bases and 8 bases respectively, with 8 bases between them. This CDR3 contains 12 residues. The CDR3 protein is CASSSGYSPLHF. CDR3 sequence (DNA): TGTGCCAGCAGCTCGGGATATTCACCCCTCCACTTT.

This clonotype was counted between two and nine times. The chain recombines TRBV5-1 with TRBJ2-2; 7 positions agree with TRBD1. CDR1 is SGHRS and CDR2 is YFSETQ in the germline V gene. This CDR3 has 14 amino acids. J was trimmed by 5 bases and V by 3 bases; bases with no gene match: 4. As DNA, the CDR3 is TGCGCCAGCAGCTGGACAGGTCGGACCGGGGAGCTGTTTTTT. This translates into CASSWTGRTGELFF.

V and J are TRBV5-1 and TRBJ2-6; 8 bases line up with TRBD1. CDR1 is SGHRS and CDR2 is YFSETQ in the germline V gene. This CDR3 is built from 18 residues. Unmatched junction bases numbered 10, after V lost 4 bases and J lost 1 base. Here the CDR3 DNA reads TGCGCCAGCAGCCCTCTCGGACAGGGACCATCTGGGGCCAACGTCCTGACTTTC. Translating it yields CASSPLGQGPSGANVLTF. Full variable domain (remainder filled in from reference TRBV5-1 and TRBJ2-6): KAGVTQTPRYLIKTRGQQVTLSCSPISGHRSVSWYQQTPGQGLQFLFEYFSETQRNKGNFPGRFSGRQFSNSRSEMNVSTLELGDSALYLCASSPLGQGPSGANVLTFGAGSRLTVL.

The CDR3 nucleotides are TGCGCCAGCAGCTTGAGTCCAGGAGATAATTCACCCCTCCACTTT. Translated, it gives CASSLSPGDNSPLHF. The rearrangement links TRBV5-1 to TRBJ1-6; D is ambiguous. The ends were cut back, 1 base at V and 5 bases at J, with 10 bases in the middle. The germline gives CDR1 SGHRS, CDR2 YFSETQ. The CDR3 loop spans 15 amino acids.

This clonotype was seen a few times. V and J are TRBV6-1 and TRBJ1-6; 10 nucleotides line up with TRBD1. CDR1 MNHNS and CDR2 SASEGT come from the germline V gene. The CDR3 length is 14 residues. J was trimmed by 10 bases and V by 7 bases; bases with no gene match: 7. Here the CDR3 DNA reads TGTGCCAGCACAATGACAGGGGGCGCGTCACCCCTCCACTTT. Translated, it gives CASTMTGGASPLHF.